Sequencing of this T cell receptor (beta chain) was carried out in a study of cytomegalovirus exposure and HLA in healthy donors. Study-wide points: In a later analysis, at a false discovery rate of 0.05, approximately 15,000 TCR beta sequences matched HLA alleles. Later analysis suggested most CMV-associated TCR beta chains were HLA-restricted. It was reported that the classifier diagnosed cytomegalovirus status with high specificity and sensitivity in both the original and validation cohorts.

60 Vbeta and 13 Jbeta primers were used in PCR. TCRdb's table, derived via immunoSEQ multiplex PCR, lists solely in-frame clones and lacks some. This sample has 50,000 to 70,000 clones, with 83% found just once. CDR1 is LNHDA and CDR2 is SQIVND in the germline V gene (reference sequence). Trimming removed 0 bases at V and 13 bases at J, with 21 bases between. The CDR3 totals 16 residues. Worth noting for this clone: What it binds is not known.

The sequencing sample was made of PBMCs. The rearrangement joins TRBV19 to TRBJ1-4, with D maybe TRBD1 (5 bases). This receptor was obtained from a human donor in good health. The DNA for the CDR3 is TGTGCCAGTAGTATAGACGCCGGGACGGGGACTATGGGACTGTTTTTT. It yields the protein CASSIDAGTGTMGLFF. Full variable domain (missing parts from reference TRBV19 and TRBJ1-4): DGGITQSPKYLFRKEGQNVTLSCEQNLNHDAMYWYRQDPGQGLRLIYYSQIVNDFQKGDIAEGYSVSREKKESFPLTVTSAQKNPTAFYLCASSIDAGTGTMGLFFGSGTQLSVL.